By share, the clone carrying this TCR beta chain ranks as large. CDR1 is SQVTM and CDR2 is ANQGSEA in the germline V gene. The CDR3 runs to 16 residues. The V end lost 4 bases, the J end lost 1 base, and 19 bases lay between the germline ends. Each molecule of TCR cDNA was tagged with one unique molecular identifier. MiXCR was run by TCRdb on the 5' RACE reads, yielding one entry per CDR3 protein. The sample yields about 1,800 distinct CDR3 sequences, more than 20% seen once. Time point given: sample taken at primary tumor resection. The sequenced material consisted of unsorted whole RNA from tumor, nontumor lung or frozen PBMC. This entry comes from a study of spatial heterogeneity in lung cancer.

The clonotype originates from a male donor with early-stage non-small cell lung cancer. Material: normal lung tissue next to the tumor, obtained at surgery. The gene calls are TRBV29-1 and TRBJ1-1; D is undetermined. CDR3 bases: TGCAGCGTTGCGCTGGGAACCGGACGTAAGAACACTGAAGCTTTCTTT. This encodes CSVALGTGRKNTEAFF. The full variable domain, rest sourced from reference TRBV29-1 and TRBJ1-1, is SAVISQKPSRDICQRGTSLTIQCQVDSQVTMMFWYRQQPGQSLTLIATANQGSEATYESGFVIDKFPISRPNLTFSTLTVSNMSPEDSSIYLCSVALGTGRKNTEAFFGQGTRLTVV.